This T cell receptor (beta chain) stems from a study of naive and memory T cell subsets. The beta constant-region primer was an equimolar mix of two oligonucleotides covering TRBC1 and TRBC2. The ligated cDNA underwent four PCR rounds using SP2 and nested alpha and beta constant-region primers. TCRdb reprocessed the UMI-ligation and nested PCR reads with MiXCR, giving one entry per CDR3 protein. The sample shows 150,000 or so distinct CDR3 sequences, 22% of them seen only once. This clonotype showed up many times. Its target is unknown. Germline CDR1 and CDR2: SGHTA and FQGNSA. Trimming at V came to 6 bases and at J to 12 bases, leaving 11 bases not matched to a gene. The CDR3 contains 15 residues. Whole-study results and caveats: Over 95% of naive TCR sequences appeared only once after error correction, unlike memory subsets. Expression changes during T cell differentiation may affect RNA-based TCR counts. Clonotypes here are unpaired alpha or beta chain sequences. A few larger clonotypes appeared in naive repertoires, especially CD8, possibly memory cells re-expressing CD45RA. Gini index rose across naive, CM, EM and EMRA in CD4 and CD8.

J is TRBJ2-1 and V is TRBV7-2; 13 bases map to TRBD2. Sequencing was performed on naive CD4+ T cells from blood. The TCR was taken from a human donor in good health. CDR3 region: CASRPLAGGPNRQFF. The CDR3 DNA reads TGTGCCAGCAGACCACTAGCGGGAGGGCCTAATAGGCAGTTCTTC.